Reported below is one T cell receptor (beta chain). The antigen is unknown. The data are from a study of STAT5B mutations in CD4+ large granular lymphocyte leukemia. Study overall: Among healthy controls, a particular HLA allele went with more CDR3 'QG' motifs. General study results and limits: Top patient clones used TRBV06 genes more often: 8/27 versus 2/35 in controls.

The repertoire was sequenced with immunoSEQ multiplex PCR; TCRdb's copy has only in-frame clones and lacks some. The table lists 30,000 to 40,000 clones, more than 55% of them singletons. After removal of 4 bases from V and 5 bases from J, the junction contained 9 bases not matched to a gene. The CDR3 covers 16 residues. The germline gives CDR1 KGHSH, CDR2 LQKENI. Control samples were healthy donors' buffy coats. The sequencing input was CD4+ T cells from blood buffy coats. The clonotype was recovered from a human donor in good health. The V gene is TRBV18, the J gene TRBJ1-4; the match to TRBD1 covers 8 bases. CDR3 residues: CASSRPGTGRNEKLFF. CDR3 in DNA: TGTGCCAGCTCACGGCCCGGGACAGGTCGGAATGAAAAACTGTTTTTT.